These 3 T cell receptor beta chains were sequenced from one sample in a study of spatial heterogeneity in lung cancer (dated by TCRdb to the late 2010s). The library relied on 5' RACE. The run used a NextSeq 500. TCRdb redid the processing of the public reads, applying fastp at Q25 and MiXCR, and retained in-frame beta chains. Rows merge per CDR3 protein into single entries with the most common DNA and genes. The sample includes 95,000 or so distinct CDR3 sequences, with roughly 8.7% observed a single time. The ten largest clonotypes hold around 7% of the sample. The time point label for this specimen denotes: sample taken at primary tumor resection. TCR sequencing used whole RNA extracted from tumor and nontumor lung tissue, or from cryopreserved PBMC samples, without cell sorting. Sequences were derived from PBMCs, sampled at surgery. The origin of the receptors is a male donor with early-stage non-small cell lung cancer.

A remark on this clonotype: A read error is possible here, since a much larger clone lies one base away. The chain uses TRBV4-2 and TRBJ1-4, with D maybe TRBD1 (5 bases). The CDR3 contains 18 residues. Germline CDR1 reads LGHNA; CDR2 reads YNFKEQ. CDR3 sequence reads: CVSSQESPGKRANEKLFF. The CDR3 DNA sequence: TGTGTCAGCAGCCAAGAGTCCCCAGGGAAGAGGGCTAATGAAAAACTGTTTTTT.

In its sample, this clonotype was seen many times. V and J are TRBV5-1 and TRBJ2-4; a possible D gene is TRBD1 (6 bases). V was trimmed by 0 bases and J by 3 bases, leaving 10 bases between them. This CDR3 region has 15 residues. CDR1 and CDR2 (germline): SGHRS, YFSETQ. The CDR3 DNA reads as TGCGCCAGCAGCTTGGAGGGGGACCACAAAAACATTCAGTACTTC. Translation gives CASSLEGDHKNIQYF.

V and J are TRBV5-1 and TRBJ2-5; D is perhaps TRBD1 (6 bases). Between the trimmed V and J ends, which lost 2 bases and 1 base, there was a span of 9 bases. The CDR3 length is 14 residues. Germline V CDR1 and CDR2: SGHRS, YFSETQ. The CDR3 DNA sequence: TGCGCCAGCAGCTTCACAGGGCCCCAAGAGACCCAGTACTTC. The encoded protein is CASSFTGPQETQYF.